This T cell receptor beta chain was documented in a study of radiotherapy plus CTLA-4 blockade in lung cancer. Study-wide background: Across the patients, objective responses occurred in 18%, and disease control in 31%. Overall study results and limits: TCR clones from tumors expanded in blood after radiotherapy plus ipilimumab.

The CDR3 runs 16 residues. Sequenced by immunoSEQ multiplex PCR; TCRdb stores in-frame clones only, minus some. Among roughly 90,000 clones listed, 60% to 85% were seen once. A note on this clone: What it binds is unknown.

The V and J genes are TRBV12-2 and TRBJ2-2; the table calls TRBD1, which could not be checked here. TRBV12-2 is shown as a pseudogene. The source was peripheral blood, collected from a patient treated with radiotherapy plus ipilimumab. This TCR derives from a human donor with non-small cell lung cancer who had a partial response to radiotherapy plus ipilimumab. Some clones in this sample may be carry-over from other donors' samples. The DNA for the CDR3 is TGTGCAAGTCGCTTGCGGGGACAGGCCAACACCGGGGAGCTGTTTTTT. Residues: CASRLRGQANTGELFF.